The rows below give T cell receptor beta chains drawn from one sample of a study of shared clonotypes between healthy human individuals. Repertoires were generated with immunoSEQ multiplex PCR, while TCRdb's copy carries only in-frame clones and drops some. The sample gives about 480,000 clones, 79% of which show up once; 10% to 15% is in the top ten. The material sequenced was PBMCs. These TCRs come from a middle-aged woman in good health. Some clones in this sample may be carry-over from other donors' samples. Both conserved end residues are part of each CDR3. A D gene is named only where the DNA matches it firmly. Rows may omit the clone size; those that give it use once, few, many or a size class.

TGTGCCAGCAGCTTATATGGGAACACTGAAGCTTTCTTT	CASSLYGNTEAFF	13	NA	TRBV7-9	TRBJ1-1	NA
TGTGCCAGCAGCCCTCGGGGCCACTCTGGAAACACCATATATTTT	CASSPRGHSGNTIYF	15	NA	TRBV14	TRBJ1-3	NA
TGTGCCTGGAGTGTTCAGGGCCTGGATGAAAAACTGTTTTTT	CAWSVQGLDEKLFF	14	NA	TRBV30	TRBJ1-4	NA
TGTGCCAGCAGTGGCGCGTCGACCCATCACGAGCAGTACTTC	CASSGASTHHEQYF	14	NA	TRBV6-1	TRBJ2-7	once
TGTGCCAGCAGCCACCAACAGGGGGCTTCTTACGAGCAGTACTTC	CASSHQQGASYEQYF	15	TRBD1	TRBV28	TRBJ2-7	NA
TGTGCCAGCAGCTTAGCGCCTGGGAAGGGCGCTGGAAACACCATATATTTT	CASSLAPGKGAGNTIYF	17	NA	TRBV7-9	TRBJ1-3	NA
TGTGCCAGCAGCTTTACCGGGACGGCGATGAACTATGGCTACACCTTC	CASSFTGTAMNYGYTF	16	NA	TRBV7-2	TRBJ1-2	NA
TGTGCCAGCAGTAACTGGGACAGAGGGGTAACTGAAGCTTTCTTT	CASSNWDRGVTEAFF	15	TRBD1	TRBV2	TRBJ1-1	NA
TGTGCCAGCAGCTTAGAAGCAGGGACCGGGGAGCTGTTTTTT	CASSLEAGTGELFF	14	NA	TRBV11-3	TRBJ2-2	NA
TGTGCCACCAAAGGGGGGACTAGCAATCAGCCCCAGCATTTT	CATKGGTSNQPQHF	14	NA	TRBV10-3	TRBJ1-5	NA
TGTGCCAGTCTAGCGGAGGCCCCTGCCTTAAACTACGAGCAGTACTTC	CASLAEAPALNYEQYF	16	TRBD2	TRBV11-2	TRBJ2-7	once
TGTGCCTGGACCTTAGGGGGGGCCGTCTCTGGAAACACCATATATTTT	CAWTLGGAVSGNTIYF	16	NA	TRBV30	TRBJ1-3	NA
TGTGCCAGCAGGGACAGGGGCGGCGGAAACACCATATATTTT	CASRDRGGGNTIYF	14	TRBD1	TRBV2	TRBJ1-3	NA
TGTGCCAGTGGCGGACTAGCGGGAGGTGGAGATACGCAGTATTTT	CASGGLAGGGDTQYF	15	TRBD2	TRBV19	TRBJ2-3	NA
TGTGCCAGCAGCTATGGAGTCTACGAGCAGTACTTC	CASSYGVYEQYF	12	NA	TRBV5-5	TRBJ2-7	NA
TGTGCCAGCAGTTACCAGAATCGACTAGCGGGAAAGCAGTACTTC	CASSYQNRLAGKQYF	15	TRBD2	TRBV6-5	TRBJ2-7	NA
TGCGCCAGCAGCTTGAACAGGGGGAGAACTGGAAACACCATATATTTT	CASSLNRGRTGNTIYF	16	TRBD1	TRBV5-1	TRBJ1-3	NA
TGCGCCAGCAGCTCGGACAGGGGGCAAGAGACCCAGTACTTC	CASSSDRGQETQYF	14	TRBD1	TRBV5-1	TRBJ2-5	NA
TGTGCCAGCAGTTTATCCTTGACAGCCCTGGCTTCAACTAATGAAAAACTGTTTTTT	CASSLSLTALASTNEKLFF	19	NA	TRBV28	TRBJ1-4	NA
TGTGCCAGCAGCTTAGACGGGAGGTCTAACGATGAGCAGTTCTTC	CASSLDGRSNDEQFF	15	TRBD2	TRBV7-8	TRBJ2-1	NA
TGTGCCAGCAGCCAGGGGGGGGCCCAGCCCCAGCATTTT	CASSQGGAQPQHF	13	TRBD1	TRBV5-6	TRBJ1-5	NA
TGTGCCAGCAGCAAAGGTCAGGCGAGGGGCGCTTACCGCTACGAGCAGTACTTC	CASSKGQARGAYRYEQYF	18	NA	TRBV21-1	TRBJ2-7	NA
TGTGCCAGCAGTTTATGGGGACAGGGGGGACCTGAAGCTTTCTTT	CASSLWGQGGPEAFF	15	TRBD1	TRBV28	TRBJ1-1	NA
TGTGCCAGCAGTTTACAAGATGGGGGGTCCAAAAACATTCAGTACTTC	CASSLQDGGSKNIQYF	16	NA	TRBV28	TRBJ2-4	NA
TGTGCCAGCAGCTTAGTACGGTACCAAGAGACCCAGTACTTC	CASSLVRYQETQYF	14	NA	TRBV7-2	TRBJ2-5	NA
TGCGCCAGCAGCCTACTAGCGGGAGGGCGGGAGACCCAGTACTTC	CASSLLAGGRETQYF	15	TRBD2	TRBV5-1	TRBJ2-5	NA
TGTGCCAGCAGCCAAAATTTACTGGGACTAGCCGACAATGAGCAGTTCTTC	CASSQNLLGLADNEQFF	17	TRBD2	TRBV4-2	TRBJ2-1	NA
TGTGCCAGCTCACCATACAGGGACTTTTCTGGCTATGGCTACACCTTC	CASSPYRDFSGYGYTF	16	NA	TRBV18	TRBJ1-2	few
TGTGCCAGCTCACCAAACAAAGGGGTCTCTGGAAACACCATATATTTT	CASSPNKGVSGNTIYF	16	NA	TRBV18	TRBJ1-3	NA
TGTGCCAGCAGCGTTGGACATTTAAAGGACTATGGCTACACCTTC	CASSVGHLKDYGYTF	15	NA	TRBV9	TRBJ1-2	NA
TGTGCCACCAGCAGTGCACCTTTAGGGGGGGATGGCTACACCTTC	CATSSAPLGGDGYTF	15	NA	TRBV15	TRBJ1-2	NA
TGTGCCAGCAGCCTAATGCAGGGGGCAGGTTACAATGAGCAGTTCTTC	CASSLMQGAGYNEQFF	16	TRBD1	TRBV11-1	TRBJ2-1	NA
TGTGCCAGCTCACCTCGACAGGGGAGCTCCTACGAGCAGTACTTC	CASSPRQGSSYEQYF	15	TRBD1	TRBV18	TRBJ2-7	NA
TGTGCCAGCAGCTTAGGGGGCCTAGCGGGATCCAATGAGCAGTTCTTC	CASSLGGLAGSNEQFF	16	TRBD2	TRBV7-8	TRBJ2-1	few
TGTGCCAGCAGCCTCGACAGGGACGAGCAGTACTTC	CASSLDRDEQYF	12	TRBD1	TRBV4-2	TRBJ2-7	once
TGTGCCAGCAGTTTATCGGTCTGGGGGCTAGCGGGAATTAAAGAGACCCAGTACTTC	CASSLSVWGLAGIKETQYF	19	TRBD2	TRBV28	TRBJ2-5	many
TGTGCCACCAGCAGACCTCCTAGCGGGAGTAGAGGTACGCAGTATTTT	CATSRPPSGSRGTQYF	16	TRBD2	TRBV15	TRBJ2-3	NA
TGTGCCATCAGGGACTCACAGGGAACCAACACAGATACGCAGTATTTT	CAIRDSQGTNTDTQYF	16	NA	TRBV10-3	TRBJ2-3	NA
TGTGCCAGCAGCCCCCGCGGGTCCACCAGCTCCTACGAGCAGTACTTC	CASSPRGSTSSYEQYF	16	NA	TRBV7-3	TRBJ2-7	NA